The clone carrying this T cell receptor beta chain was seen once. The antigen remains undetermined. This sample stems from a study of cytomegalovirus exposure and HLA in healthy donors. Study summary: There were 350 to 400 genotyped donors. Of these, roughly 80% fell in the genetic ancestry cluster associated with self-reported Caucasian donors.

CDR3 size: 18 residues. Germline V gene sequence: CDR1 MNHEY, CDR2 SMNVEV (reference sequence). V lost 4 bases, J lost 1 base, and 12 bases stayed unmatched. Findings and limits, study-wide: Researchers counted around 180 TCR beta chains as cytomegalovirus-associated. Later work showed greater clonal expansion in HLA-associated TCR beta chains than in equally common others. Rates of TCR association differed by HLA locus in a later analysis, with DRB1 highest and HLA-C lowest.

Use of 60 Vbeta and 13 Jbeta primers characterized the PCR. Sequencing was performed with immunoSEQ multiplex PCR; in TCRdb, only in-frame clones are kept and a portion is missing. The repertoire includes roughly 160,000 clones, around 80% of them detected once, and nearly 8.5% sits in the top ten. This TCR derives from a male donor in good health and CMV-seropositive. Sequenced sample: PBMCs. This chain connects TRBV27 to TRBJ1-2, with 10 bases that match TRBD1. The CDR3 bases are TGTGCCAGCAGTTCTGTGGGACAGGGGATAATCCTTAACTATGGCTACACCTTC. Its translation is CASSSVGQGIILNYGYTF.